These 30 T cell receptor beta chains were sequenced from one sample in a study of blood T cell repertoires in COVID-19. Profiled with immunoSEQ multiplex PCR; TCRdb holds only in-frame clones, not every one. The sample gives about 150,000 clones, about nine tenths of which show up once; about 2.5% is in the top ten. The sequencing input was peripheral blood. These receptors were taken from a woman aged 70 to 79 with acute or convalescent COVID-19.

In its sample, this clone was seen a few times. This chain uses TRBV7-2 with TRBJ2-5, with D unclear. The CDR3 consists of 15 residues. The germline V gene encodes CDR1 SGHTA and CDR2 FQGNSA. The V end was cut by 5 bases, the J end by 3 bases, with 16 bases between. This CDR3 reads CASSPKTGGEETQYF. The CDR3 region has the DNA TGTGCCAGCAGCCCAAAGACCGGCGGAGAAGAGACCCAGTACTTC.

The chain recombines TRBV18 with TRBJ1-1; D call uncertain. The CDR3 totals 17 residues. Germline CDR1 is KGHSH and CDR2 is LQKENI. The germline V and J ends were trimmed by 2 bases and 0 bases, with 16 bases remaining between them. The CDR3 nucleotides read TGTGCCAGCTCACCATTAAGACCGGGTACTATGAACACTGAAGCTTTCTTT. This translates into CASSPLRPGTMNTEAFF.

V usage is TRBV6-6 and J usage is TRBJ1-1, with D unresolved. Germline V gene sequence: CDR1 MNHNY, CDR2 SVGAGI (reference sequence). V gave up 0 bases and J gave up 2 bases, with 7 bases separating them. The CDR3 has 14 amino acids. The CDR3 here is CASSYSLANTEAFF. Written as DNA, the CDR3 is TGTGCCAGCAGTTACTCATTGGCCAACACTGAAGCTTTCTTT.

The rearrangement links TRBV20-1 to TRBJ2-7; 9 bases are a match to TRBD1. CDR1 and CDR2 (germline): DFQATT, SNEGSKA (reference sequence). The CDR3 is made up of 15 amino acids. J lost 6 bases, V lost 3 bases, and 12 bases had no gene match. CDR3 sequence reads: CSASTVGQGSLEQYF. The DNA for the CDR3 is TGCAGTGCTAGTACCGTCGGACAGGGGAGCCTCGAGCAGTACTTC.

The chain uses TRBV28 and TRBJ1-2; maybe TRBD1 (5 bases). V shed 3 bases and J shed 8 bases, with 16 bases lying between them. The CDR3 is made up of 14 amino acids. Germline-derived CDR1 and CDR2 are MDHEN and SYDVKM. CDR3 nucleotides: TGTGCCAGCAGTTTTGGGGGGAGGGCGCGGGGCTACACCTTC. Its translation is CASSFGGRARGYTF.

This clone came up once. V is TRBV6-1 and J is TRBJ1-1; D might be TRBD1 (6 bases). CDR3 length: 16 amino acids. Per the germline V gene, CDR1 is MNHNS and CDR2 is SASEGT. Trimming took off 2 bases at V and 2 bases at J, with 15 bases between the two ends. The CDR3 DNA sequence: TGTGCCAGCAGTGAACGGCCCATGGGACAAAACACTGAAGCTTTCTTT. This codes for CASSERPMGQNTEAFF.

The CDR3 region has the DNA TGCGCCAGCAGCTTGAGAGGGATTGATCTACCCCTCCACTTT. This translates into CASSLRGIDLPLHF. V usage is TRBV5-1 and J usage is TRBJ1-6; unclear D gene. The germline V gene encodes CDR1 SGHRS and CDR2 YFSETQ. The CDR3 extends over 14 amino acids. V shed 1 base and J shed 12 bases, with 14 bases lying between them. The full variable domain, its missing parts supplied by reference TRBV5-1 and TRBJ1-6, is KAGVTQTPRYLIKTRGQQVTLSCSPISGHRSVSWYQQTPGQGLQFLFEYFSETQRNKGNFPGRFSGRQFSNSRSEMNVSTLELGDSALYLCASSLRGIDLPLHFGNGTRLTVT.

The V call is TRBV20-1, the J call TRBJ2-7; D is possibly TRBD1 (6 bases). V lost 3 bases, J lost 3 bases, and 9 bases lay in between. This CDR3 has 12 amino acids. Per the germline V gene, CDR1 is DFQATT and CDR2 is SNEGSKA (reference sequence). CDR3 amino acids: CSASTGLYEQYF. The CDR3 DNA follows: TGCAGTGCTAGTACAGGGCTCTACGAGCAGTACTTC.

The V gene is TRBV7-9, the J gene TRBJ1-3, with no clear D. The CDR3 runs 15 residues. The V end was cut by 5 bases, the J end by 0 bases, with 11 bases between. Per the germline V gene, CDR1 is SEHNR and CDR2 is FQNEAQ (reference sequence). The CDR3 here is CASSTHSFSGNTIYF. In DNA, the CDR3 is TGTGCCAGCAGCACGCACAGTTTCTCTGGAAACACCATATATTTT.

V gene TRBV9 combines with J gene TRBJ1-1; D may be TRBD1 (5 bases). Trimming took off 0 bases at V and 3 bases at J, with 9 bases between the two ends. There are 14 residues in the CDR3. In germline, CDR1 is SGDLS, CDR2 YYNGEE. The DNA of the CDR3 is TGTGCCAGCAGCGTAGAAGGGGCCTACACTGAAGCTTTCTTT. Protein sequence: CASSVEGAYTEAFF.

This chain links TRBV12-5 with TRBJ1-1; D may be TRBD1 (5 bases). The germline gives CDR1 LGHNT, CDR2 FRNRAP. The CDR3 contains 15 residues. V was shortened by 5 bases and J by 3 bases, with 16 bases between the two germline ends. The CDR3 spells CASGPAGIRDTEAFF. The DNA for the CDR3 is TGTGCTAGTGGTCCGGCTGGGATCAGGGACACTGAAGCTTTCTTT.

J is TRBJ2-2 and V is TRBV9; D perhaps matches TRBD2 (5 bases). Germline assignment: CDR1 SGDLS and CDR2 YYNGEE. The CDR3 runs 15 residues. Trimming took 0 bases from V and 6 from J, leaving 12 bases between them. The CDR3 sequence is CASSVDLGAAGELFF. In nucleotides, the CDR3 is TGTGCCAGCAGCGTAGATCTGGGAGCGGCCGGGGAGCTGTTTTTT.

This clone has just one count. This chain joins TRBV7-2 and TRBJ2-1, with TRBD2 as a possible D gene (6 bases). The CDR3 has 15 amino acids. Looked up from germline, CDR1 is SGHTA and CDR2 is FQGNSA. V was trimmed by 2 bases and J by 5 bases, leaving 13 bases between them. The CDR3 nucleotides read TGTGCCAGCAGCTTAAGGGAGGACCGGAACAATGAGCAGTTCTTC. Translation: CASSLREDRNNEQFF. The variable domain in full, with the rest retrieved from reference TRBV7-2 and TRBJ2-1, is GAGVSQSPSNKVTEKGKDVELRCDPISGHTALYWYRQSLGQGLEFLIYFQGNSAPDKSGLPSDRFSAERTGGSVSTLTIQRTQQEDSAVYLCASSLREDRNNEQFFGPGTRLTVL.

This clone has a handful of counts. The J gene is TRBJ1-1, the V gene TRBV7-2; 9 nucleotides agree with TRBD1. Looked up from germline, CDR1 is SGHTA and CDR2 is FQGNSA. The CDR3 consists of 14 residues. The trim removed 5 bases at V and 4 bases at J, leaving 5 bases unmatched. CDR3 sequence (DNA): TGTGCCAGCAGCAGCTGGACAGGGGTCACTGAAGCTTTCTTT. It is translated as CASSSWTGVTEAFF.

The CDR3 protein is CSAFLPAEAFF. CDR3 bases: TGCAGTGCCTTTCTTCCGGCTGAAGCTTTCTTT. The chain couples TRBV20-1 to TRBJ1-1, with D unresolved. This CDR3 contains 11 residues. Trimming cost V 6 bases and J 6 bases, with 11 bases left between them. In germline, CDR1 is DFQATT, CDR2 SNEGSKA (reference sequence).

The CDR3 DNA is TGTGCCAGCAGCCAGCCCCTACAGGGGATGAGGGGCTATGGCTACACCTTC. Amino acid sequence: CASSQPLQGMRGYGYTF. This chain joins TRBV3-1 (or the pseudogene TRBV3-2) and TRBJ1-2; 7 nucleotides agree with TRBD1. CDR3 length: 17 amino acids. CDR1 and CDR2 from the germline V gene are LGHDT and YNNKEL (reference sequence). The V gene end was trimmed by 3 bases and the J gene end by 4 bases; junction bases not matched to a gene: 14.

As DNA, the CDR3 is TGTGCCAGCTCACAGGACAGGGAGGCGCAGTACGTC. It specifies CASSQDREAQYV. The rearrangement joins TRBV18 to TRBJ2-7; 8 positions agree with TRBD1. CDR1 is KGHSH, CDR2 LQKENI, per germline. Trimming at V came to 4 bases and at J to 9 bases, leaving 5 bases not matched to a gene. The CDR3 is made up of 12 amino acids.

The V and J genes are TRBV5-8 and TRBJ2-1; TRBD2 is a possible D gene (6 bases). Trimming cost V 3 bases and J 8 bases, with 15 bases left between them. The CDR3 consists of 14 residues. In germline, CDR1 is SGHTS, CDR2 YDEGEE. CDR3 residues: CASSSGLWGDEQFF. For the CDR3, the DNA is TGTGCCAGCAGCTCGGGACTTTGGGGAGATGAGCAGTTCTTC.

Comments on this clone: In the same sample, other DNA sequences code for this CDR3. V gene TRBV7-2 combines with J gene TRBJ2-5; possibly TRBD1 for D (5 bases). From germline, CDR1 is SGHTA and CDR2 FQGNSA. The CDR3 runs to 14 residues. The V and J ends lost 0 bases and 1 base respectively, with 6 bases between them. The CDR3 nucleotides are TGTGCCAGCAGCTTAGCGGGGCCCCAAGAGACCCAGTACTTC. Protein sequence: CASSLAGPQETQYF. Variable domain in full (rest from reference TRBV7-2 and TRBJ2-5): GAGVSQSPSNKVTEKGKDVELRCDPISGHTALYWYRQSLGQGLEFLIYFQGNSAPDKSGLPSDRFSAERTGGSVSTLTIQRTQQEDSAVYLCASSLAGPQETQYFGPGTRLLVL.

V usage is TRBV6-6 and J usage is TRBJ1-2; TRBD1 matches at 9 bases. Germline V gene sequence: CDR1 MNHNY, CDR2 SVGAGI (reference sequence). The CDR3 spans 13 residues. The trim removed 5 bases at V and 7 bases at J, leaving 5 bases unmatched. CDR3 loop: CASSKQGASGYTF. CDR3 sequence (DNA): TGTGCCAGCAGTAAACAGGGGGCTAGTGGCTACACCTTC.

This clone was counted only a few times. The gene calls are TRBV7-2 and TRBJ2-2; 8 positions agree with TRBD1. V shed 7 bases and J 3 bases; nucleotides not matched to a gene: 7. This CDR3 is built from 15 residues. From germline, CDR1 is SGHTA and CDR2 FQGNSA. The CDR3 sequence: CASTRDRLYTGELFF. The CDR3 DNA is TGTGCCAGCACCCGGGACAGGCTTTACACCGGGGAGCTGTTTTTT. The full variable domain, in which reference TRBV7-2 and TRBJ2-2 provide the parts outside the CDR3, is GAGVSQSPSNKVTEKGKDVELRCDPISGHTALYWYRQSLGQGLEFLIYFQGNSAPDKSGLPSDRFSAERTGGSVSTLTIQRTQQEDSAVYLCASTRDRLYTGELFFGEGSRLTVL.

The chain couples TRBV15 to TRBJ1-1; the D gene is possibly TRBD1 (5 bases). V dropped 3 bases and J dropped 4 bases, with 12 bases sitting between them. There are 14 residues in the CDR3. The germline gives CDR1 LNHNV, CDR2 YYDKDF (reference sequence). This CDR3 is CATSRGSGGTEAFF. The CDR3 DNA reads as TGTGCCACCAGCAGGGGATCGGGGGGCACTGAAGCTTTCTTT.

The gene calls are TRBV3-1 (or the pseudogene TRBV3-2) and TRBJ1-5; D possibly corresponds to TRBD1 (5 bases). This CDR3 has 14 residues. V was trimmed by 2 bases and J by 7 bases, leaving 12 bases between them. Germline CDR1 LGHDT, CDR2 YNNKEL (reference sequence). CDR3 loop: CASSQQGIGQPQHF. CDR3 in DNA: TGTGCCAGCAGCCAACAGGGTATCGGGCAGCCCCAGCATTTT.

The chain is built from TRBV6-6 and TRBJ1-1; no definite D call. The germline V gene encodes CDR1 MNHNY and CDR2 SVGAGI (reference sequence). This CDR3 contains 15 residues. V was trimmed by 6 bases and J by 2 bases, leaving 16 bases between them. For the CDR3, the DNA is TGTGCCAGCAGACCCCACCGGGAGATTAACACTGAAGCTTTCTTT. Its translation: CASRPHREINTEAFF.

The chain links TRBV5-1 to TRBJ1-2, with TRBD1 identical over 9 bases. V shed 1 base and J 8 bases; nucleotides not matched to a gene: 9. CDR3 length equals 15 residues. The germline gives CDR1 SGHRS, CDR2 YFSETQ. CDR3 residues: CASSLLDRGLEGYTF. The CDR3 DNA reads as TGCGCCAGCAGCTTGCTCGACAGGGGGTTGGAAGGCTACACCTTC.

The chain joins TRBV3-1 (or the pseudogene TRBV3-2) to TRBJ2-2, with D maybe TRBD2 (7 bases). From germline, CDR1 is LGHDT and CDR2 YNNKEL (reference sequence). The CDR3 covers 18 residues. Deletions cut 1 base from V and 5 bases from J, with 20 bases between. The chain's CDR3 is CASSQGLRGTKATGELFF. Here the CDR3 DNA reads TGTGCCAGCAGCCAAGGATTGAGGGGGACTAAAGCGACCGGGGAGCTGTTTTTT.

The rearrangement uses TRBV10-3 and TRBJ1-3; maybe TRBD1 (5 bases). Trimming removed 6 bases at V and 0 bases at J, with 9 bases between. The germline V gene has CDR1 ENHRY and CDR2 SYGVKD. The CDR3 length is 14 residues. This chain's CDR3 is CAISDRDSGNTIYF. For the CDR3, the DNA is TGTGCCATCAGCGACAGAGACTCTGGAAACACCATATATTTT.

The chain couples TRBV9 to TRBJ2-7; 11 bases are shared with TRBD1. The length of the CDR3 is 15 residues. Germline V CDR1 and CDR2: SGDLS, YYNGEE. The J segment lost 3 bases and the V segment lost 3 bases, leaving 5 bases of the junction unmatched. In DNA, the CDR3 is TGTGCCAGCAGCGGCGGGACAGGGGGGAACTACGAGCAGTACTTC. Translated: CASSGGTGGNYEQYF.

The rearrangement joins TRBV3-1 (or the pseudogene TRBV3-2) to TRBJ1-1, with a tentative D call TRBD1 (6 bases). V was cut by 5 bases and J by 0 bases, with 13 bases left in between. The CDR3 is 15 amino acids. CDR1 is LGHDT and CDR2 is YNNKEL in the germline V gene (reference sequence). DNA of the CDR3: TGTGCCAGCAGCAAAAAAGGACAGATGAACACTGAAGCTTTCTTT. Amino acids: CASSKKGQMNTEAFF.

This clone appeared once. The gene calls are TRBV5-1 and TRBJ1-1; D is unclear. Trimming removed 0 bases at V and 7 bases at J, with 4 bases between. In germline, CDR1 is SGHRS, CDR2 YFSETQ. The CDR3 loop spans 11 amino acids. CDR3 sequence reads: CASSLDSEAFF. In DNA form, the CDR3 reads TGCGCCAGCAGCTTGGACAGTGAAGCTTTCTTT. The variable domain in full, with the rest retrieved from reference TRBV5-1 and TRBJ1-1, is KAGVTQTPRYLIKTRGQQVTLSCSPISGHRSVSWYQQTPGQGLQFLFEYFSETQRNKGNFPGRFSGRQFSNSRSEMNVSTLELGDSALYLCASSLDSEAFFGQGTRLTVV.